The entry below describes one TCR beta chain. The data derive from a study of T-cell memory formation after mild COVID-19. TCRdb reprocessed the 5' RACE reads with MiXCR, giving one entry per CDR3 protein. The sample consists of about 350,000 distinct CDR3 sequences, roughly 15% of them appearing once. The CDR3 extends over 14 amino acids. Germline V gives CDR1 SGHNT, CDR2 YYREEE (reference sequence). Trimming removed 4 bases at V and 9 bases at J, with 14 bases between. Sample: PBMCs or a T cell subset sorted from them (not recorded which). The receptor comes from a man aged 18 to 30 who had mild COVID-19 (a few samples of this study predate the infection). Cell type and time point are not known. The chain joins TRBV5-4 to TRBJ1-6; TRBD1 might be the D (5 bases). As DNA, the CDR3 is TGTGCCAGCAGCCCGGAACAGGAGAGTTCACCCCTCCACTTT. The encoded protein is CASSPEQESSPLHF.